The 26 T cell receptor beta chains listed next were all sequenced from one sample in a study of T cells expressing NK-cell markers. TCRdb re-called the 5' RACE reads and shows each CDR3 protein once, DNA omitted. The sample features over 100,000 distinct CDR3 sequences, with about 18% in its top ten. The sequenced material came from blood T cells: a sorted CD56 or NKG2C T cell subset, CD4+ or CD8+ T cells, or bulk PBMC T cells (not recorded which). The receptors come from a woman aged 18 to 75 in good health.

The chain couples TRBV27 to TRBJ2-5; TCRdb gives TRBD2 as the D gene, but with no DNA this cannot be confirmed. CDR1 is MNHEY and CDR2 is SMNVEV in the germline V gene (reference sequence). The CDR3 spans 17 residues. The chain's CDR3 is CASSSGLAGGPGETQYF.

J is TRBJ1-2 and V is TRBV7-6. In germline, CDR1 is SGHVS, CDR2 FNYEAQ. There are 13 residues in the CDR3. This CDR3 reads CASSLEGFYGYTF. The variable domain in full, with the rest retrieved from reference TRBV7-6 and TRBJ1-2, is GAGVSQSPRYKVTKRGQDVALRCDPISGHVSLYWYRQALGQGPEFLTYFNYEAQQDKSGLPNDRFSAERPEGSISTLTIQRTEQRDSAMYRCASSLEGFYGYTFGSGTRLTVV.

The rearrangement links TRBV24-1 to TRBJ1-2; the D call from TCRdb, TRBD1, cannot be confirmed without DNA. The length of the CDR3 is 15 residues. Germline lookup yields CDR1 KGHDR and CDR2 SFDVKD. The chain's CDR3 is CATSDRRQGGAGYTF.

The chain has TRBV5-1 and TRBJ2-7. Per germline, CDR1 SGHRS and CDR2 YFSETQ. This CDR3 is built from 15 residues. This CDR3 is CASSHTGQPTSEQYF.

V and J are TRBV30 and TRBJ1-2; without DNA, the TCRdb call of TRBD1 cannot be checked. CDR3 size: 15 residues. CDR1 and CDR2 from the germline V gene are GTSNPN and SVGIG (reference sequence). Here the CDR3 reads CAWRNPTGGGDGYTF.

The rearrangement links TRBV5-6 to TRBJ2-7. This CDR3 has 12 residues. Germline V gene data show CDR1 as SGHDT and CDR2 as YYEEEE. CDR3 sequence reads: CASSLGSGEQYF. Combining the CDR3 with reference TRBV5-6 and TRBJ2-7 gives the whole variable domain DAGVTQSPTHLIKTRGQQVTLRCSPKSGHDTVSWYQQALGQGPQFIFQYYEEEERQRGNFPDRFSGHQFPNYSSELNVNALLLGDSALYLCASSLGSGEQYFGPGTRLTVT.

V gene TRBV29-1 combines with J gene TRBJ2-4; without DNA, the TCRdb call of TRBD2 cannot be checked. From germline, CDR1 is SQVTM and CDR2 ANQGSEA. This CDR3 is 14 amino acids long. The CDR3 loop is CSAYSRDNKNIQYF.

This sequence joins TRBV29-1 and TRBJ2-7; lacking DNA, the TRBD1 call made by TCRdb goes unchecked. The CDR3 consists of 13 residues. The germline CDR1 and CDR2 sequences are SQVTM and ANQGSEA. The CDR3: CSATTGGSYEQYF.

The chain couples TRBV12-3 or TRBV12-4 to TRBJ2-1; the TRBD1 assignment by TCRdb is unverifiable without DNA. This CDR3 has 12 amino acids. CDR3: CASSSDRDEQFF.

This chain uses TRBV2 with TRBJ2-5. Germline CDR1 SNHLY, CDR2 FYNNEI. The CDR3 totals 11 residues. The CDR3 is CASRNGETQYF.

The CDR3 spells CAIGLAGGPKNEQFF. V gene TRBV10-3 combines with J gene TRBJ2-1; there is no DNA to check the TCRdb D call of TRBD2. The CDR3 length is 15 residues. Per germline, CDR1 ENHRY and CDR2 SYGVKD.

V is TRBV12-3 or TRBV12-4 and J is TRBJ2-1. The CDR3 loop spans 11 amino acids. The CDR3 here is CASSYDNEQFF.

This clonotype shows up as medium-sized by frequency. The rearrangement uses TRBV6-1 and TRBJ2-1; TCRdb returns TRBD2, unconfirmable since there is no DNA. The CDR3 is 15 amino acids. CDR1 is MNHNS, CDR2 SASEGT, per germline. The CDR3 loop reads CASSEAMGGRGEQFF.

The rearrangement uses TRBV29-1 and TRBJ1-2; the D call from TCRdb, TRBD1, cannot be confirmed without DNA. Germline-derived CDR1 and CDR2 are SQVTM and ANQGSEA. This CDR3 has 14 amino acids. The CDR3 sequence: CSVDDPAGGIGYTF. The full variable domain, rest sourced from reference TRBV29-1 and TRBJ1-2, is SAVISQKPSRDICQRGTSLTIQCQVDSQVTMMFWYRQQPGQSLTLIATANQGSEATYESGFVIDKFPISRPNLTFSTLTVSNMSPEDSSIYLCSVDDPAGGIGYTFGSGTRLTVV.

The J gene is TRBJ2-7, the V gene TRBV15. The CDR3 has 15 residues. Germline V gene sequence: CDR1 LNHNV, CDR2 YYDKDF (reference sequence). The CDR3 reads CATSRPRQGTYEQYF. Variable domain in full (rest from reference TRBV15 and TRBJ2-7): DAMVIQNPRYQVTQFGKPVTLSCSQTLNHNVMYWYQQKSSQAPKLLFHYYDKDFNNEADTPDNFQSRRPNTSFCFLDIRSPGLGDTAMYLCATSRPRQGTYEQYFGPGTRLTVT.

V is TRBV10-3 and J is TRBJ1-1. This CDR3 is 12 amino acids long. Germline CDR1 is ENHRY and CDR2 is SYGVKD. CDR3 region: CAISESMTEAFF.

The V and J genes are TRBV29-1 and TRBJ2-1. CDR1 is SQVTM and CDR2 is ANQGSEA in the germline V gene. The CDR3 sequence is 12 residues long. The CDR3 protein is CSVVGVRGEQFF.

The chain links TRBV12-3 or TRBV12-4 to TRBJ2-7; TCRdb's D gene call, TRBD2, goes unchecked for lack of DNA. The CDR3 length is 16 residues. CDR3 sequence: CASSETLGGRVYEQYF.

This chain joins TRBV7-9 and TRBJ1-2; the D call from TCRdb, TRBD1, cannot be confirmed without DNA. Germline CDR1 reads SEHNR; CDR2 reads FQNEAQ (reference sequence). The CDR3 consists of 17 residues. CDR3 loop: CASSLIRRGGDNYGYTF.

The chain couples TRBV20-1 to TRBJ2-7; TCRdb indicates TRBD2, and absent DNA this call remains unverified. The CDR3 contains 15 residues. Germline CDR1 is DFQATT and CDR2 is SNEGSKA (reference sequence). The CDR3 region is CSHYKISGSSYEQYF.

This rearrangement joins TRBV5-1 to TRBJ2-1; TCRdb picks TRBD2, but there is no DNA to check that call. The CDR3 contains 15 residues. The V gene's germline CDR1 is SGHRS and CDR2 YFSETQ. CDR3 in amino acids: CASSTGLAGGDEQFF.

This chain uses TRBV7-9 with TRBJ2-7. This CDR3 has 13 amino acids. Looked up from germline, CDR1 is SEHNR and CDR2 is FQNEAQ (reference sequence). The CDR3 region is CASSPRSSYEQYF.

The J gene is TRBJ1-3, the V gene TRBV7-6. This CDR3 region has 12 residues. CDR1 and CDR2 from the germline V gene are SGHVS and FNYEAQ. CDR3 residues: CASSLTGNTIYF. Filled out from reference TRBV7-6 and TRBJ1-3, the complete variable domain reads GAGVSQSPRYKVTKRGQDVALRCDPISGHVSLYWYRQALGQGPEFLTYFNYEAQQDKSGLPNDRFSAERPEGSISTLTIQRTEQRDSAMYRCASSLTGNTIYFGEGSWLTVV.

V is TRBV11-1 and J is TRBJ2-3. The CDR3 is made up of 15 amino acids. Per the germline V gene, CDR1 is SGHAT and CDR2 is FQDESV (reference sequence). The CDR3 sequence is CASSLAEAHTDTQYF.

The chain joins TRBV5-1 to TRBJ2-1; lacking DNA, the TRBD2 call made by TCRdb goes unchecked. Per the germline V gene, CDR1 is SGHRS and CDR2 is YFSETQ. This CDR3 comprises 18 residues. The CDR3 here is CASSFLAGGPSSYNEQFF.

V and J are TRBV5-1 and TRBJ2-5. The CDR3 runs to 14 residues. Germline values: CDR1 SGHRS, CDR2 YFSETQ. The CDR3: CTSLRDGYQETQYF.